This TCR beta chain was sequenced during a study of T-cell memory formation after mild COVID-19. Study-wide background: Among the donors, TCR clusters were largely specific to each donor.

This clonotype was found a few times. Its antigen is unidentified. TCRdb ran MiXCR on the 5' RACE reads and lists one entry per CDR3 protein. Of 250,000 to 300,000 distinct CDR3 sequences detected, about 16% appear once; the ten largest clones hold roughly 23%. Findings and limits, study-wide: Researchers could not confirm that second-wave clones peaking on day 37 targeted SARS-CoV-2. Shrinking CD4+ clones resided mostly in CM and EM, and CD8+ ones in EMRA. Pre-infection memory contained some responding clones, which suggested that cross-reactive memory had joined.

The V and J ends lost 10 bases and 4 bases respectively, with 14 bases between them. CDR1 SEHNR and CDR2 FQNEAQ come from the germline V gene (reference sequence). The CDR3 loop spans 14 amino acids. Sequenced material: PBMCs or a T cell subset sorted from them (not recorded which). This clonotype originated in a young man who had mild COVID-19 (a few samples of this study predate the infection). Cell type and time point are not known. The rearrangement uses TRBV7-9 and TRBJ2-6; D is perhaps TRBD1 (5 bases). In nucleotides, the CDR3 is TGTGCCAACCCTCCAGGGTTGGGGGCCAACGTCCTGACTTTC. Amino acids: CANPPGLGANVLTF.